This T cell receptor beta chain was captured in a study of cytomegalovirus exposure and HLA in healthy donors. Findings and limits, study-wide: Rarity characterized most TCR sequences, yet some public TCRs appeared in many donors. A later look showed TCR association rates differing by HLA locus, highest for DRB1 and lowest for HLA-C. TCR beta V- and J-gene trimming was later associated with a missense DCLRE1C variant.

PCR was performed using 60 Vbeta and 13 Jbeta primers. TCRdb keeps only in-frame clones here, not all; method: immunoSEQ multiplex PCR. The table includes roughly 200,000 clones, 9.5% to 15% detected once. Worth noting for this clone: Its antigen is still unknown.

The V gene lost 3 bases and the J gene lost 4 bases, with 9 bases spanning the gap. CDR1 and CDR2 (germline): SGHNT, YYREEE (reference sequence). The CDR3 spans 13 residues. The specimen was PBMCs. This sequence was found in a man in his fifties or sixties in good health and CMV-seropositive. The chain combines TRBV5-4 with TRBJ2-3; perhaps TRBD2 as D (5 bases). As DNA, the CDR3 is TGTGCCAGCAGCTCGGGGAGTGCAGATACGCAGTATTTT. As protein: CASSSGSADTQYF.